This is a list of T cell receptor beta chains from one sample in a study of shared clonotypes between healthy human individuals. Profiled with immunoSEQ multiplex PCR; TCRdb holds only in-frame clones, not every one. Of more than 600,000 clones in the sample, roughly 94% are singletons; the top ten hold 24%. Sequenced: naive CD8+ T cells sorted from blood. The receptors were sampled from a man aged 30 to 39 in good health. Each CDR3 is given with its conserved first and last residue. The order of the fields is V gene, D gene, clone size, J gene, CDR3 protein, CDR3 DNA. A D gene is named only where the DNA matches it firmly. Size is omitted from some rows. Given values are once, few, many or a class for expanded clones.

V gene: TRBV2; D gene: -; clone size: -; J gene: TRBJ2-7; CDR3 protein: CASSDERGSYEQYF; CDR3 DNA: TGTGCCAGCAGTGATGAGAGGGGCTCCTACGAGCAGTACTTC
V gene: TRBV7-9; D gene: -; clone size: -; J gene: TRBJ2-7; CDR3 protein: CASSPPGGRETEQYF; CDR3 DNA: TGTGCCAGCAGCCCCCCCGGGGGGCGCGAGACCGAGCAGTACTTC
V gene: TRBV2; D gene: -; clone size: -; J gene: TRBJ1-1; CDR3 protein: CASSEGRGLNTEAFF; CDR3 DNA: TGTGCCAGCAGTGAAGGGAGAGGGTTGAACACTGAAGCTTTCTTT
V gene: TRBV27; D gene: TRBD2; clone size: -; J gene: TRBJ2-1; CDR3 protein: CASSFLGTSGSNEQFF; CDR3 DNA: TGTGCCAGCAGTTTCCTCGGGACTAGCGGGAGTAATGAGCAGTTCTTC
V gene: TRBV7-2; D gene: -; clone size: -; J gene: TRBJ2-7; CDR3 protein: CASSSPTGSSEQYF; CDR3 DNA: TGTGCCAGCAGCTCCCCGACAGGTTCGTCCGAGCAGTACTTC
V gene: TRBV5-5; D gene: TRBD1; clone size: -; J gene: TRBJ1-5; CDR3 protein: CASSNGQGDSNQPQHF; CDR3 DNA: TGTGCCAGCAGCAACGGACAGGGAGATAGCAATCAGCCCCAGCATTTT
V gene: TRBV4-1; D gene: -; clone size: -; J gene: TRBJ1-1; CDR3 protein: CASSQVGFGAFF; CDR3 DNA: TGCGCCAGCAGCCAAGTCGGTTTCGGAGCTTTCTTT
V gene: TRBV10-3; D gene: TRBD2; clone size: -; J gene: TRBJ2-5; CDR3 protein: CAIKTSGGQETQYF; CDR3 DNA: TGTGCCATCAAAACTAGCGGGGGACAAGAGACCCAGTACTTC
V gene: TRBV11-2; D gene: TRBD1; clone size: -; J gene: TRBJ1-1; CDR3 protein: CASSLAGRGLSNTEAFF; CDR3 DNA: TGTGCCAGCAGCTTAGCGGGCAGGGGGCTTTCGAACACTGAAGCTTTCTTT
V gene: TRBV29-1; D gene: -; clone size: -; J gene: TRBJ2-7; CDR3 protein: CSVAQDSYEQYF; CDR3 DNA: TGCAGCGTTGCTCAGGACTCCTACGAGCAGTACTTC
V gene: TRBV6-4; D gene: TRBD1; clone size: -; J gene: TRBJ2-7; CDR3 protein: CASSLGTAPYEQYF; CDR3 DNA: TGTGCCAGCAGCCTCGGGACAGCGCCCTACGAGCAGTACTTC
V gene: TRBV11-2; D gene: TRBD1; clone size: -; J gene: TRBJ1-2; CDR3 protein: CASSYRQGAYGYTF; CDR3 DNA: TGTGCCAGCAGCTATAGACAGGGGGCCTATGGCTACACCTTC
V gene: TRBV21-1; D gene: -; clone size: -; J gene: TRBJ2-1; CDR3 protein: CASSKVRQGYNEQFF; CDR3 DNA: TGTGCCAGCAGCAAAGTACGCCAGGGATACAATGAGCAGTTCTTC
V gene: TRBV6-6; D gene: -; clone size: -; J gene: TRBJ2-7; CDR3 protein: CASSPVGGYEQYF; CDR3 DNA: TGTGCCAGCAGCCCGGTCGGTGGGTACGAGCAGTACTTC
V gene: TRBV6-6; D gene: TRBD2; clone size: -; J gene: TRBJ2-7; CDR3 protein: CASSWAVAGGMYEQYF; CDR3 DNA: TGTGCCAGCAGTTGGGCCGTAGCGGGAGGTATGTACGAGCAGTACTTC
V gene: TRBV4-1; D gene: -; clone size: few; J gene: TRBJ1-1; CDR3 protein: CASSQGAVNTEAFF; CDR3 DNA: TGCGCCAGCAGCCAGGGGGCTGTGAACACTGAAGCTTTCTTT
V gene: TRBV11-2; D gene: -; clone size: -; J gene: TRBJ2-7; CDR3 protein: CASSLDDYSSSYEQYF; CDR3 DNA: TGTGCCAGCAGCTTAGATGACTACTCGAGCTCCTACGAGCAGTACTTC
V gene: TRBV13; D gene: -; clone size: -; J gene: TRBJ1-2; CDR3 protein: CASSRTEENYGYTF; CDR3 DNA: TGTGCCAGCAGCCGGACAGAGGAGAACTATGGCTACACCTTC
V gene: TRBV5-4; D gene: -; clone size: once; J gene: TRBJ2-7; CDR3 protein: CASSLAERSSYEQYF; CDR3 DNA: TGTGCCAGCAGCTTGGCCGAGCGATCCTCCTACGAGCAGTACTTC
V gene: TRBV9; D gene: -; clone size: -; J gene: TRBJ2-1; CDR3 protein: CASSGSPLYNEQFF; CDR3 DNA: TGTGCCAGCAGCGGCAGCCCCCTTTACAATGAGCAGTTCTTC
V gene: TRBV7-8; D gene: -; clone size: -; J gene: TRBJ2-7; CDR3 protein: CASSLLQANEQYF; CDR3 DNA: TGTGCCAGCAGCTTACTACAGGCCAACGAGCAGTACTTC
V gene: TRBV7-9; D gene: -; clone size: -; J gene: TRBJ2-1; CDR3 protein: CASSLEGGGEQFF; CDR3 DNA: TGTGCCAGCAGCTTAGAAGGAGGGGGTGAGCAGTTCTTC
V gene: TRBV9; D gene: -; clone size: -; J gene: TRBJ2-7; CDR3 protein: CASSGDVAYEQYF; CDR3 DNA: TGTGCCAGCAGCGGGGACGTGGCCTACGAGCAGTACTTC
V gene: TRBV7-2; D gene: TRBD1; clone size: -; J gene: TRBJ1-2; CDR3 protein: CASFAMGQRARGYTF; CDR3 DNA: TGTGCCAGCTTCGCTATGGGACAGCGCGCCAGAGGCTACACCTTC
V gene: TRBV27; D gene: TRBD1; clone size: -; J gene: TRBJ2-7; CDR3 protein: CASSWGTGKAYEQYF; CDR3 DNA: TGTGCCAGCAGTTGGGGGACAGGGAAGGCCTACGAGCAGTACTTC
V gene: TRBV27; D gene: -; clone size: -; J gene: TRBJ2-7; CDR3 protein: CASSLQGLREQYF; CDR3 DNA: TGTGCCAGCAGTTTACAGGGTCTACGCGAGCAGTACTTC
V gene: TRBV7-6; D gene: TRBD2; clone size: -; J gene: TRBJ2-1; CDR3 protein: CASSSGSGLALYEQFF; CDR3 DNA: TGTGCCAGCAGCTCCGGCTCGGGACTAGCGCTCTATGAGCAGTTCTTC
V gene: TRBV27; D gene: TRBD2; clone size: once; J gene: TRBJ2-7; CDR3 protein: CASSPTTSGGSYEQYF; CDR3 DNA: TGTGCCAGCAGTCCTACGACTAGCGGGGGGTCCTACGAGCAGTACTTC
V gene: TRBV5-4; D gene: -; clone size: -; J gene: TRBJ2-1; CDR3 protein: CASSPYQGFNEQFF; CDR3 DNA: TGTGCCAGCAGCCCGTACCAGGGATTCAATGAGCAGTTCTTC
V gene: TRBV7-9; D gene: -; clone size: -; J gene: TRBJ1-1; CDR3 protein: CASSRGRTEAFF; CDR3 DNA: TGTGCCAGCAGCCGAGGGAGGACTGAAGCTTTCTTT
V gene: TRBV27; D gene: -; clone size: -; J gene: TRBJ1-4; CDR3 protein: CASSSAGTYEKLFF; CDR3 DNA: TGTGCCAGCAGTTCCGCGGGGACATATGAAAAACTGTTTTTT
V gene: TRBV2; D gene: TRBD1; clone size: -; J gene: TRBJ2-7; CDR3 protein: CASRGRDRETEQYF; CDR3 DNA: TGTGCCAGCAGGGGGAGGGACAGGGAGACCGAGCAGTACTTC
V gene: TRBV7-9; D gene: -; clone size: -; J gene: TRBJ2-5; CDR3 protein: CASSLVQGETQYF; CDR3 DNA: TGTGCCAGCAGCTTAGTTCAGGGAGAGACCCAGTACTTC
V gene: TRBV11-3; D gene: -; clone size: -; J gene: TRBJ2-5; CDR3 protein: CASSLEGNQETQYF; CDR3 DNA: TGTGCCAGCAGCTTAGAGGGGAATCAAGAGACCCAGTACTTC
V gene: TRBV4-1; D gene: -; clone size: once; J gene: TRBJ2-1; CDR3 protein: CASSQGTGLTYNEQFF; CDR3 DNA: TGCGCCAGCAGCCAAGGGACGGGATTGACCTACAATGAGCAGTTCTTC
V gene: TRBV5-1; D gene: -; clone size: -; J gene: TRBJ2-7; CDR3 protein: CASSPWGGRDRLNYEQYF; CDR3 DNA: TGCGCCAGCAGCCCTTGGGGGGGTAGGGACAGGCTCAATTACGAGCAGTACTTC
V gene: TRBV7-9; D gene: TRBD1; clone size: once; J gene: TRBJ2-1; CDR3 protein: CASSPGTGGADLQFF; CDR3 DNA: TGTGCCAGCAGCCCTGGGACAGGGGGCGCCGATTTGCAGTTCTTC
V gene: TRBV27; D gene: -; clone size: -; J gene: TRBJ2-3; CDR3 protein: CASSSGRTSTDTQYF; CDR3 DNA: TGTGCCAGCAGCAGCGGACGGACTAGCACAGATACGCAGTATTTT
V gene: TRBV28; D gene: -; clone size: -; J gene: TRBJ2-7; CDR3 protein: CASSLIREREYEQYF; CDR3 DNA: TGTGCCAGCAGTTTAATCCGGGAAAGGGAGTACGAGCAGTACTTC